Presented here are 28 T cell receptor beta chains from one specimen sequenced in a study of metastatic and nonmetastatic thyroid tumors. Through MiXCR, TCRdb re-clonotyped the PCR reads. The table has roughly 28,000 clones, 20% to 25% seen once. No treatment had been given to any patient before thyroid surgery. Material for sequencing was blood. The source is a female donor with papillary thyroid cancer or a benign thyroid nodule (not recorded which). Some clones in this sample may be carry-over from other donors' samples.

This clone was observed a handful of times. The junction shows a germline mismatch at one end, possibly a read error. This sequence joins TRBV6-5 and TRBJ2-2, with 8 bases matching TRBD2. Looked up from germline, CDR1 is MNHEY and CDR2 is SVGAGI. The CDR3 sequence is 13 residues long. CDR3 residues: CASSTSGTVELFF. Here the CDR3 DNA reads TGTGCCAGCAGTACTAGCGGCACCGTGGAGCTGTTTTTT.

This clone appeared a few times. This chain joins TRBV12-3 or TRBV12-4 and TRBJ2-5; 9 bases match TRBD2. V was pared by 5 bases and J by 11 bases, with 15 bases of the junction left unmatched. The CDR3 has 15 residues. The CDR3 DNA sequence: TGTGCCAGCAGTGAGCTAGCGGGGCACATAGGGACACAGTACTTC. Its protein is CASSELAGHIGTQYF.

The chain employs TRBV5-1 and TRBJ2-5, with 8 nucleotides matching TRBD2. Per the germline V gene, CDR1 is SGHRS and CDR2 is YFSETQ. Trimming removed 4 bases from V and 2 bases from J; junction bases left unmatched: 7. CDR3 length: 15 residues. The CDR3 DNA is TGCGCCAGCAGCGGGTGGGAGCGGGGGCAAGAGACCCAGTACTTC. Protein sequence: CASSGWERGQETQYF.

By sample fraction, this clone is medium-sized (0.01 to 0.1%). J is TRBJ1-2 and V is TRBV6-1, with D unresolved. Germline V CDR1 and CDR2: MNHNS, SASEGT. The CDR3 consists of 13 residues. Between the trimmed V and J ends, which lost 5 bases and 7 bases, there was a span of 14 bases. For the CDR3, the DNA is TGTGCCAGCAGTTTGGATGACATTGGTGGCTACACCTTC. Its translation: CASSLDDIGGYTF.

The chain recombines TRBV9 with TRBJ2-1; 10 nucleotides match TRBD2. V trimming: 3 bases; J trimming: 0 bases; junction bases outside the gene matches: 3. Germline CDR1 and CDR2: SGDLS and YYNGEE. This CDR3 is built from 16 residues. The CDR3 loop is CASSGAGGSSYNEQFF. The CDR3 region has the DNA TGTGCCAGCAGCGGAGCGGGAGGGAGCTCCTACAATGAGCAGTTCTTC.

This clone was picked up a small number of times. This CDR3 is also generated by other DNA sequences in the sample. The chain combines TRBV11-1 with TRBJ1-6; TRBD1 matches 7 bases. V lost 3 bases and J lost 8; bases outside the gene matches: 4. The CDR3 extends over 14 amino acids. From germline, CDR1 is SGHAT and CDR2 FQDESV (reference sequence). In DNA, the CDR3 is TGTGCCAGCAGCTTTGGGACAGAATATTCACCCCTCCACTTT. It codes for CASSFGTEYSPLHF.

This chain connects TRBV13 to TRBJ2-3; 8 nucleotides agree with TRBD2. There are 14 residues in the CDR3. Per the germline V gene, CDR1 is PRHDT and CDR2 is FYEKMQ (reference sequence). The junction had 7 bases not matched to a gene; V was cut back by 5 bases and J by 6 bases. The CDR3 sequence: CASSLGGGVDTQYF. The CDR3, as DNA: TGTGCCAGCAGCCTCGGGGGGGGAGTGGATACGCAGTATTTT. Full variable domain (remainder filled in from reference TRBV13 and TRBJ2-3): AAGVIQSPRHLIKEKRETATLKCYPIPRHDTVYWYQQGPGQDPQFLISFYEKMQSDKGSIPDRFSAQQFSDYHSELNMSSLELGDSALYFCASSLGGGVDTQYFGPGTRLTVL.

By share, this clone ranks as medium-sized (0.01 to 0.1%). The rearrangement links TRBV6-1 to TRBJ2-1; 13 bases are shared with TRBD2. The V segment lost 0 bases and the J segment 7 bases; nucleotides outside the gene matches: 6. This CDR3 spans 17 amino acids. CDR1 and CDR2 (germline): MNHNS, SASEGT. The CDR3 region has the DNA TGTGCCAGCAGTGAAGCGACTAGCGGGGGGCAAGTTAATGAGCAGTTCTTC. Amino acids: CASSEATSGGQVNEQFF.

This clone was detected ten times or more. The J gene is TRBJ2-2, the V gene TRBV6-5, with D perhaps TRBD2 (7 bases). The CDR3 is 17 amino acids. The V end lost 3 bases, the J end lost 4 bases, and 18 bases lay between the germline ends. Germline V gene data show CDR1 as MNHEY and CDR2 as SVGAGI. The CDR3 sequence: CASSYNLRGPSTGELFF. The CDR3 region has the DNA TGTGCCAGCAGTTATAATCTGCGGGGGCCTTCCACCGGGGAGCTGTTTTTT.

This clone was observed at least ten times. The chain has TRBV19 and TRBJ2-1; D may be TRBD2 (5 bases). V dropped 3 bases and J dropped 15 bases, with 15 bases sitting between them. Germline loops: CDR1 LNHDA, CDR2 SQIVND (reference sequence). The CDR3 covers 12 residues. The CDR3 sequence is CASSIKTGSPFF. For the CDR3, the DNA is TGTGCCAGTAGTATTAAGACGGGGTCCCCGTTCTTC. Supplemented by reference TRBV19 and TRBJ2-1, the full variable domain reads DGGITQSPKYLFRKEGQNVTLSCEQNLNHDAMYWYRQDPGQGLRLIYYSQIVNDFQKGDIAEGYSVSREKKESFPLTVTSAQKNPTAFYLCASSIKTGSPFFGPGTRLTVL.

This clone came up many times. This may be a read error: a much more frequent sequence differs by one nucleotide. The gene calls are TRBV6-1 and TRBJ2-1; maybe TRBD2 (5 bases). Germline CDR1 reads MNHNS; CDR2 reads SASEGT. The CDR3 has 15 residues. The CDR3 sequence: CASGESRGLIREQFF. The DNA of the CDR3 is TGTGCCAGCGGTGAAAGTCGAGGGCTCATCAGGGAGCAGTTCTTC.

The chain is built from TRBV13 and TRBJ1-1; unclear D gene. CDR1 PRHDT and CDR2 FYEKMQ come from the germline V gene (reference sequence). V was pared by 6 bases and J by 0 bases, with 17 bases between. The CDR3 loop spans 16 amino acids. CDR3 loop: CASSTRRAGMNTEAFF. The CDR3 nucleotides read TGTGCCAGCAGTACCCGCCGGGCGGGGATGAACACTGAAGCTTTCTTT.

This clone was seen many times. The chain employs TRBV20-1 and TRBJ1-2; D is unclear. Trimming shortened V by 0 bases and J by 11 bases, and 16 bases separated the two germline ends. Germline CDR1 and CDR2: DFQATT and SNEGSKA (reference sequence). The CDR3 has 13 amino acids. The CDR3 DNA is TGCAGTGCTAGAGATCTGGCAGCCTGGAGGTACACCTTC. It is translated as CSARDLAAWRYTF.

This clone was detected ten times or more. The V and J genes are TRBV5-4 and TRBJ2-3; TRBD1 agrees at 7 bases. The germline V gene has CDR1 SGHNT and CDR2 YYREEE (reference sequence). The CDR3 has 14 residues. Trimming cost V 2 bases and J 1 base; bases outside gene matches: 1. The CDR3, as DNA: TGTGCCAGCAGCTTTGACAGGGGCACAGATACGCAGTATTTT. Translation gives CASSFDRGTDTQYF.

This clone was seen at least ten times. This sequence joins TRBV11-2 and TRBJ2-4; maybe TRBD2 (6 bases). The CDR3 runs to 14 residues. Germline V CDR1 and CDR2: SGHAT, FQNNGV. The germline V and J ends were trimmed by 4 bases and 6 bases, with 13 bases remaining between them. The CDR3 reads CASSSSGLLNIQYF. In nucleotides, the CDR3 is TGTGCCAGCAGCTCTTCGGGACTCTTAAACATTCAGTACTTC.

This clone was counted many times. V is TRBV10-3 and J is TRBJ2-2; a possible D gene is TRBD2 (6 bases). Trimming cost V 7 bases and J 2 bases, with 17 bases left between them. This CDR3 has 16 residues. Germline V gene data show CDR1 as ENHRY and CDR2 as SYGVKD. CDR3 in amino acids: CAINSLEGGNTGELFF. DNA for the CDR3: TGTGCCATCAACTCCCTAGAGGGAGGTAACACCGGGGAGCTGTTTTTT.

This clone showed up many times. This chain joins TRBV20-1 and TRBJ2-1; 9 nucleotides line up with TRBD2. With 0 bases clipped from V and 7 bases from J, the junction kept 4 bases outside the gene matches. Germline V gene lookup returns CDR1 DFQATT and CDR2 SNEGSKA (reference sequence). The CDR3 loop spans 14 amino acids. CDR3 bases: TGCAGTGCTAGAGAGGGCGGGAGGGTAAATGAGCAGTTCTTC. Translation gives CSAREGGRVNEQFF.

This clone has at least ten counts. The chain carries TRBV13 and TRBJ1-1, with unresolved D. The CDR3 is 14 amino acids. The V end lost 5 bases, the J end lost 3 bases, and 13 bases lay between the germline ends. CDR1 and CDR2 from the germline V gene are PRHDT and FYEKMQ (reference sequence). Written as DNA, the CDR3 is TGTGCCAGCAGCCCAAATACGAGGGACACTGAAGCTTTCTTT. Translated: CASSPNTRDTEAFF.

There are many counts of this clone. V gene TRBV2 combines with J gene TRBJ1-2; D is unclear. V was trimmed by 7 bases and J by 4 bases, leaving 7 bases between them. This CDR3 has 11 residues. CDR1 is SNHLY and CDR2 is FYNNEI in the germline V gene. CDR3 region: CASTWGYGYTF. The CDR3 DNA is TGTGCCAGCACGTGGGGCTATGGCTACACCTTC.

The chain employs TRBV20-1 and TRBJ2-1; no clear D. CDR1 DFQATT and CDR2 SNEGSKA come from the germline V gene (reference sequence). Trimming took 1 base from V and 10 from J, leaving 11 bases between them. CDR3 length: 12 residues. In DNA, the CDR3 is TGCAGTGCTAGAGTCCCCGGTGGCGAGCAGTTCTTC. This sequence encodes CSARVPGGEQFF.

In its sample, this clone was seen many times. The V call is TRBV27, the J call TRBJ2-3, with D perhaps being TRBD1 or TRBD2 (6 bases each). Trimming took off 5 bases at V and 7 bases at J, with 19 bases between the two ends. Germline-derived CDR1 and CDR2 are MNHEY and SMNVEV (reference sequence). The CDR3 runs 15 residues. The CDR3 coding sequence is TGTGCCAGCAGTACTACGGGGGCTGTTACAAATACGCAGTATTTT. This translates into CASSTTGAVTNTQYF.

This clone was seen more than once but under ten times. The junction departs from germline at one end; a sequencing error may be responsible. V gene TRBV28 combines with J gene TRBJ2-7; D unresolved. CDR1 and CDR2 (germline): MDHEN, SYDVKM. This CDR3 has 12 residues. The CDR3 bases are TGTGCCAGCAGAGTTTTTGTCTACGAGCATTACTTC. This gives the protein CASRVFVYEHYF.

The V call is TRBV6-2 or TRBV6-3, the J call TRBJ2-7, with D tentatively TRBD1 or TRBD2 (5 bases each). CDR3 size: 14 residues. The V end lost 5 bases, the J end lost 3 bases, and 14 bases lay between the germline ends. The germline V gene encodes CDR1 MNHEY and CDR2 SVGEGT. CDR3 sequence reads: CASSLQDFDYEQYF. The CDR3 nucleotides read TGTGCCAGCAGTCTACAGGACTTTGACTACGAGCAGTACTTC.

This clone was counted many times. The gene calls are TRBV4-3 and TRBJ2-1, with unresolved D. Germline CDR1 reads LGHNA; CDR2 reads YSLEER. Deletions cut 0 bases from V and 4 bases from J, with 16 bases between. The CDR3 loop spans 17 amino acids. CDR3 residues: CASSQDQRVTLYNEQFF. CDR3 DNA sequence: TGCGCCAGCAGCCAAGATCAGAGAGTGACCCTGTACAATGAGCAGTTCTTC.

About this clone: Given a much more abundant clone one base away, this may be a read error. The sample has other DNA sequences that encode this CDR3 too. In DNA form, the CDR3 reads TGTGCCAGCAGCTTATCCTCCCGCGGGGGAAACATTCAGTACTTC. Translated, it gives CASSLSSRGGNIQYF. V and J are TRBV7-2 and TRBJ2-4; 7 nucleotides match TRBD2. Germline V gene sequence: CDR1 SGHTA, CDR2 FQGNSA. The CDR3 has 15 residues. Trimming cost V 2 bases and J 6 bases; bases outside gene matches: 7. Drawing the rest from reference TRBV7-2 and TRBJ2-4, the complete variable domain is GAGVSQSPSNKVTEKGKDVELRCDPISGHTALYWYRQSLGQGLEFLIYFQGNSAPDKSGLPSDRFSAERTGGSVSTLTIQRTQQEDSAVYLCASSLSSRGGNIQYFGAGTRLSVL.

The chain has TRBV7-3 and TRBJ1-1; D is ambiguous. Germline V lookup: CDR1 SGHTA, CDR2 FQGTGA. Trimming took 5 bases from V and 1 from J, leaving 17 bases between them. The CDR3 consists of 16 residues. The CDR3 sequence: CASSRFHRERNTEAFF. The CDR3 DNA follows: TGTGCCAGCAGCCGCTTTCATCGGGAAAGGAACACTGAAGCTTTCTTT. Complete variable domain (other parts from reference TRBV7-3 and TRBJ1-1): GAGVSQTPSNKVTEKGKYVELRCDPISGHTALYWYRQSLGQGPEFLIYFQGTGAADDSGLPNDRFFAVRPEGSVSTLKIQRTERGDSAVYLCASSRFHRERNTEAFFGQGTRLTVV.

This chain uses TRBV20-1 with TRBJ1-3; D may be TRBD1 (5 bases). Germline V CDR1 and CDR2: DFQATT, SNEGSKA (reference sequence). The length of the CDR3 is 13 residues. The chain's CDR3 is CTTGQSSGNTIYF. CDR3 sequence (DNA): TGCACCACGGGGCAGTCCTCTGGAAACACCATATATTTT.

This clone occurred many times. The chain links TRBV5-1 to TRBJ2-7; D might be TRBD2 (6 bases). The CDR3 covers 16 residues. Trimming cost V 0 bases and J 0 bases, with 13 bases left between them. CDR1 and CDR2 from the germline V gene are SGHRS and YFSETQ. CDR3 in DNA: TGCGCCAGCAGCTTGGAACCTAGCGTCCTCTCCTACGAGCAGTACTTC. This translates into CASSLEPSVLSYEQYF.